Sequencing of this T cell receptor (beta chain) was carried out in a study of control samples from healthy donors and cancer patients. Germline-derived CDR1 and CDR2 are SGDLS and YYNGEE. V lost 3 bases to trimming and J lost 3 bases; unmatched junction nucleotides: 10. This CDR3 is 17 amino acids long. This clone has a handful of counts. Profiling relied on immunoSEQ multiplex PCR, and the TCRdb table lists in-frame clones only, not all of them. The table lists 65,000 to 90,000 clones, roughly 86% of them singletons. Sequencing input: blood. The sequence derives from a man aged 50 or older in good health. The chain links TRBV9 to TRBJ2-3; TRBD1 matches at 10 bases. Written as DNA, the CDR3 is TGTGCCAGCAGCGCGAGAGGGACAGGGGAAGGAACAGATACGCAGTATTTT. This translates into CASSARGTGEGTDTQYF.